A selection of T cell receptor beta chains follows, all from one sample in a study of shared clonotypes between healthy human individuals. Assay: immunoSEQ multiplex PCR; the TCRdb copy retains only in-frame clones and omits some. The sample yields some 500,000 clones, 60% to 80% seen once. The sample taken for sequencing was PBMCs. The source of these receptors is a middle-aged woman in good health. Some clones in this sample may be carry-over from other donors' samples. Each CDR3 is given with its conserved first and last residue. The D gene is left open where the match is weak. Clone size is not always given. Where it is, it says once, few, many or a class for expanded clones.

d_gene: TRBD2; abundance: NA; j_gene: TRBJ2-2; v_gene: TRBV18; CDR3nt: TGTGCCAGCTCTCCCCGGGCTAGCGGAGGTTCGAACACCGGGGAGCTGTTTTTT; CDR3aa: CASSPRASGGSNTGELFF
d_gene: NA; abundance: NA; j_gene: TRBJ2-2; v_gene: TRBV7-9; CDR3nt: TGTGCCAGCAGCTCGAGGACCCTTACCGGGGAGCTGTTTTTT; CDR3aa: CASSSRTLTGELFF
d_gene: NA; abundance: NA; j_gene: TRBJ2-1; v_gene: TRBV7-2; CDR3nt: TGTGCCAGCAGCTTACAACGGAATGAGCAGTTCTTC; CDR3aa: CASSLQRNEQFF
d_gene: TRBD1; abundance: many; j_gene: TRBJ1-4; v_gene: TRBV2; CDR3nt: TGTGCCAGCAGTTCGGGACAGGGCGAAGAAAAACTGTTTTTT; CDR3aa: CASSSGQGEEKLFF
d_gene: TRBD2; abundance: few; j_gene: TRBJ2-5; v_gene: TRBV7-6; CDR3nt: TGTGCCAGCAGCTTAGCGCGGACTAGCGGGAGTGCCCAAGAGACCCAGTACTTC; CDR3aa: CASSLARTSGSAQETQYF
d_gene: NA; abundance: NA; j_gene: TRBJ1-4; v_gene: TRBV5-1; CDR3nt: TGCGCCAGCAGCTTGACCTCTAATGAAAAACTGTTTTTT; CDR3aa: CASSLTSNEKLFF
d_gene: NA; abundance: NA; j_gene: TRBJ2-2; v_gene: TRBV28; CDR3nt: TGTGCCAGCAGTCCCCGACCCACAGGGTGGGATAGCACCGGGGAGCTGTTTTTT; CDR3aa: CASSPRPTGWDSTGELFF
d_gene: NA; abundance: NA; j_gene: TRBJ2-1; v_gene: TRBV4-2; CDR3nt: TGTGCCAGCAGCCGTATCGGGACTCCGTTGGGGGGAGAGCAGTTCTTC; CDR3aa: CASSRIGTPLGGEQFF
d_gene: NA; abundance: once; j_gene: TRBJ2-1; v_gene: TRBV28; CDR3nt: TGTGCCAGCAGTTCCGTTGCTTTGAGTGCCTACAATGAGCAGTTCTTC; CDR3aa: CASSSVALSAYNEQFF
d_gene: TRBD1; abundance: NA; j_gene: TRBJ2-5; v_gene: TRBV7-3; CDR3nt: TGTGCCAGCAGCACCACAGGGGTGGGGCCTCAAGAGACCCAGTACTTC; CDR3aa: CASSTTGVGPQETQYF
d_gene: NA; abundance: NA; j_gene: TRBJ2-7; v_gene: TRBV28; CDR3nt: TGTGCCAGCAGTTCTCCCTCGATCTCCTACGAGCAGTACTTC; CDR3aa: CASSSPSISYEQYF